This T cell receptor beta chain was identified during a study of blood T cells in healthy people across ages. Study outcomes and limitations: The diversity estimates, figures obtained from one million T cells, were considered underestimates. Roughly linear declines in TCR beta diversity per million T cells occurred with age.

A second PCR, run for about 6 to 12 cycles, used a sample-barcoded 5' primer plus a J-beta primer mix. TCRdb itself ran the 5' RACE reads through MiXCR, one entry per CDR3 protein. In the table there are over a million distinct CDR3 sequences, roughly 59% of which are singletons. Trimming left V 5 bases short and J 5 bases short, with 19 bases between. The CDR3 totals 15 residues. Germline CDR1 is MNHEY and CDR2 is SVGAGI. Regarding this clonotype: Its antigen is not known.

The sequencing sample was made of blood. V gene TRBV6-5 combines with J gene TRBJ2-7, with D perhaps TRBD2 (6 bases). The source is a man younger than 30 in good health. The CDR3 region has the DNA TGTGCCAGCAGTCGGGCCGGGACTCCTAGTGACGAGCAGTACTTC. Translated, it gives CASSRAGTPSDEQYF.